The clone carrying this TCR beta chain came up once. This sample was included in a study of CD8 T cells in Susac syndrome. The authors sequenced TCR beta from blood CD8+ and CD4+ T cells. FACS enriched CD8+ TEMRA cells, while bulk CD8+ and CD4+ were negatively isolated. RNA in amounts of roughly 0.5 to 1 ug was reverse transcribed with random hexamers. Multiplex PCR with immunoSEQ amplified the TCR beta CDR3 across 54 Vbeta and 13 Jbeta. One entry per CDR3 protein results from TCRdb running MiXCR on the immunoSEQ multiplex PCR reads. The sample comprises 150,000 to 200,000 distinct CDR3 sequences, approximately 93% of which are singletons, and 0.075% to 0.095% rests with the top ten. Unmatched junction bases numbered 3, after V lost 6 bases and J lost 5 bases. Germline V gives CDR1 MNHEY, CDR2 SVGAGI. The CDR3 is 12 residues long.

This receptor was obtained from a human donor with multiple sclerosis. The specimen was CD4+ T cells from PBMCs. V and J are TRBV6-5 and TRBJ2-7, with 8 bases lining up with TRBD2. CDR3 DNA sequence: TGTGCCAGCAGGCCGGGGGGGGACGAGCAGTACTTC. It encodes CASRPGGDEQYF.